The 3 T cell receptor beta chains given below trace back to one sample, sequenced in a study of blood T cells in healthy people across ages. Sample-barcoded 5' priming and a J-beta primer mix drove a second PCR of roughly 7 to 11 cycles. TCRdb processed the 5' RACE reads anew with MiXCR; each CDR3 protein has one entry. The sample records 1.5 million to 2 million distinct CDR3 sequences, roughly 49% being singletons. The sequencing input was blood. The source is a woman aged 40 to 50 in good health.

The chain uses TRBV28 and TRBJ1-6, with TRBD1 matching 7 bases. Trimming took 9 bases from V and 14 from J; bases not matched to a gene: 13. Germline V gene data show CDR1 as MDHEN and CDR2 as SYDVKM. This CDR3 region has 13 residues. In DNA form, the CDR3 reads TGTGCCAGTGGCGGGACAGAAAAATTTACCCTCCACTTT. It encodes CASGGTEKFTLHF.

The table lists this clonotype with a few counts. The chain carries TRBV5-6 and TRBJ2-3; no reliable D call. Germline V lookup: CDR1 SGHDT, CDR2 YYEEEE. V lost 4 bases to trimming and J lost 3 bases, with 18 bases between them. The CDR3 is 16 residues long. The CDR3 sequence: CASSTPTTLITDTQYF. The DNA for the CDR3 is TGTGCCAGCAGCACCCCGACGACATTGATTACAGATACGCAGTATTTT.

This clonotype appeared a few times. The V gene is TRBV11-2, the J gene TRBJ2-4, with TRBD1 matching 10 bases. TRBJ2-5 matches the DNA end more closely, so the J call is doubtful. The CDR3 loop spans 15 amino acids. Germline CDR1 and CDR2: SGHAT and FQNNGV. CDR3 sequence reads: CASSLTGGLEETQYF. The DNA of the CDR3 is TGTGCCAGCAGCTTGACAGGGGGCTTGGAGGAGACCCAGTACTTC.